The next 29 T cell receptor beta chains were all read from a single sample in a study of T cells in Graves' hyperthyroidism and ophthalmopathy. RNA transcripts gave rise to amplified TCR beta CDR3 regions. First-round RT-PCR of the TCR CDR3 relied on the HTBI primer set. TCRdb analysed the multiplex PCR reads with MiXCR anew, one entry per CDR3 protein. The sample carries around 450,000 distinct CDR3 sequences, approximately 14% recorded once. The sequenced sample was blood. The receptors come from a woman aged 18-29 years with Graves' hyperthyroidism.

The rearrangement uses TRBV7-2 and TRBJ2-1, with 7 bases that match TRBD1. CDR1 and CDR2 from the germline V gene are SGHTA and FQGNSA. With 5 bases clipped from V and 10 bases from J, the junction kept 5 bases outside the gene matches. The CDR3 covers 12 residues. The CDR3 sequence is CASSKTGVEQFF. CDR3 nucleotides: TGTGCCAGCAGCAAAACAGGGGTAGAGCAGTTCTTC.

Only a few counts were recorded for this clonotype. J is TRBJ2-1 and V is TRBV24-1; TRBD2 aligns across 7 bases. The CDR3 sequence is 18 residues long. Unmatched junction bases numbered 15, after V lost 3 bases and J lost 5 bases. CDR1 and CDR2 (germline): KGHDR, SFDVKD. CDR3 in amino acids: CATSDAAGTKFLHNEQFF. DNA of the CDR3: TGTGCCACCAGTGATGCAGCCGGGACTAAATTTCTCCACAATGAGCAGTTCTTC.

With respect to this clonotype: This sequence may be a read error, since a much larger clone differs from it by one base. The CDR3 nucleotides read TGTGCCAGCAGTTTTGCGGGGAGCACTGGAGCTTTCTTT. Translating gives CASSFAGSTGAFF. This chain joins TRBV28 and TRBJ1-1, with D unresolved. The CDR3 extends over 13 amino acids. Germline values: CDR1 MDHEN, CDR2 SYDVKM. Looking up the rest from reference TRBV28 and TRBJ1-1 gives the full variable domain: DVKVTQSSRYLVKRTGEKVFLECVQDMDHENMFWYRQDPGLGLRLIYFSYDVKMKEKGDIPEGYSVSREKKERFSLILESASTNQTSMYLCASSFAGSTGAFFGQGTRLTVV.

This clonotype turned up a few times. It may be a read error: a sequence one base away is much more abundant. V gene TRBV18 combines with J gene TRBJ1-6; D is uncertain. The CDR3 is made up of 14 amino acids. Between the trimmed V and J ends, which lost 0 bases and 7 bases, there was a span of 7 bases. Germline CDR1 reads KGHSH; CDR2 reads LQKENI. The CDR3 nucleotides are TGTGCCAGCTCACCACCGGGGAGGAATTCACCCCTCCACTTT. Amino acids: CASSPPGRNSPLHF.

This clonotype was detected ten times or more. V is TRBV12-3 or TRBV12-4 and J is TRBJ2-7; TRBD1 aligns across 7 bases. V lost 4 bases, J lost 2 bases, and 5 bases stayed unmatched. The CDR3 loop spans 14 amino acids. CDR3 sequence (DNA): TGTGCCAGCAGTTCACAGGGGAGAGCCTACGAGCAGTACTTC. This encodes CASSSQGRAYEQYF.

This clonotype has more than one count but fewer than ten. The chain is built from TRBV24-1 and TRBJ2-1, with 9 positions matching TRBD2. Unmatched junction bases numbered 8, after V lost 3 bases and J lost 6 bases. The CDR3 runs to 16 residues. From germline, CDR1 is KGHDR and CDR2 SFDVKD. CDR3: CATSDPGTSWGNEQFF. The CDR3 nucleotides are TGTGCCACCAGTGATCCCGGGACTAGCTGGGGCAATGAGCAGTTCTTC.

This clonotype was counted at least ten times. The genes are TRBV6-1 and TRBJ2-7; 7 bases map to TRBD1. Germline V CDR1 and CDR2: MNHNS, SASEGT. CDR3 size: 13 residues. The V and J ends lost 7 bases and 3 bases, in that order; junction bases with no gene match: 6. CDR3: CASTPGTDYEQYF. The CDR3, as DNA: TGTGCCAGCACACCCGGGACAGACTACGAGCAGTACTTC.

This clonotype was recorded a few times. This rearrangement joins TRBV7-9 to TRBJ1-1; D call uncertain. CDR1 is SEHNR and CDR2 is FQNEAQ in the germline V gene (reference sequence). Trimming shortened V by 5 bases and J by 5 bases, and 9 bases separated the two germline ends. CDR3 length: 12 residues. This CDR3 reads CASSPAGTEAFF. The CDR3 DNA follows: TGTGCCAGCAGCCCAGCGGGTACTGAAGCTTTCTTT.

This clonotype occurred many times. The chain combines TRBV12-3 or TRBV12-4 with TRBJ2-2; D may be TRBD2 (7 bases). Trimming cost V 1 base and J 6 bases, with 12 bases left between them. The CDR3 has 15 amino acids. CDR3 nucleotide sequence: TGTGCCAGCAGTTTAGGTGGGGGGGCCCCCGGGGAGCTGTTTTTT. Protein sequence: CASSLGGGAPGELFF.

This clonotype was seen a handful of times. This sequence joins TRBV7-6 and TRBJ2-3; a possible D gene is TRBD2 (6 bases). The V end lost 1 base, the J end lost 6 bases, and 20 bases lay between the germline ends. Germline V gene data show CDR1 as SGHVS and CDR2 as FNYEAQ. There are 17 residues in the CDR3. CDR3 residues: CASSLVGGALAGDTQYF. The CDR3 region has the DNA TGTGCCAGCAGCTTAGTCGGCGGGGCCCTGGCTGGGGATACGCAGTATTTT.

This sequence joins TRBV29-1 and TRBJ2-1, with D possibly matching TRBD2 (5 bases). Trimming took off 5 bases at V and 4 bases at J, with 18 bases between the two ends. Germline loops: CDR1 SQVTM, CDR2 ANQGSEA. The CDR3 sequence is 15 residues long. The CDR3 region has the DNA TGCAGCGTTTCCCCACTAGTGGGAAATTACAATGAGCAGTTCTTC. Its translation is CSVSPLVGNYNEQFF.

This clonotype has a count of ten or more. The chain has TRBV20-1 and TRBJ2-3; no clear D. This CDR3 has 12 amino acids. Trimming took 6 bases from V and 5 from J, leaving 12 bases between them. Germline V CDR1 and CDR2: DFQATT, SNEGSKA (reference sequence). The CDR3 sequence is CSAARLEDTQYF. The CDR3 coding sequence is TGCAGTGCCGCCCGGCTAGAAGATACGCAGTATTTT.

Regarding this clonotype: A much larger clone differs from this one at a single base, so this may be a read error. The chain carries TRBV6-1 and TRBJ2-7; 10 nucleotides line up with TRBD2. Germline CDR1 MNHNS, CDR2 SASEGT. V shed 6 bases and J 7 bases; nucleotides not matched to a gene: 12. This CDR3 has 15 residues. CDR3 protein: CASRSSGRAYDEQYF. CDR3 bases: TGTGCCAGCAGATCGAGCGGGAGGGCCTACGATGAGCAGTACTTC.

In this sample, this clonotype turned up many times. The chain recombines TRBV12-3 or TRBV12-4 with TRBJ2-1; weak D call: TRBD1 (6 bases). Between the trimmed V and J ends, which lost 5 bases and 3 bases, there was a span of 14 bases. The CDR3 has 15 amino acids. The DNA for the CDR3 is TGTGCCAGCAGTCGAACTACAGGGAGCTACAATGAGCAGTTCTTC. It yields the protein CASSRTTGSYNEQFF.

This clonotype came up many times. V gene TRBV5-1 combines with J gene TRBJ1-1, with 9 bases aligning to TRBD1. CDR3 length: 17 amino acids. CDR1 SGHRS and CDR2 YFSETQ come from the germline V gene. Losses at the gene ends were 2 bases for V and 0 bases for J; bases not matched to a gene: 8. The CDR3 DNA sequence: TGCGCCAGCAGCTTTGGGACAGGGAGCCCTATGAACACTGAAGCTTTCTTT. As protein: CASSFGTGSPMNTEAFF.

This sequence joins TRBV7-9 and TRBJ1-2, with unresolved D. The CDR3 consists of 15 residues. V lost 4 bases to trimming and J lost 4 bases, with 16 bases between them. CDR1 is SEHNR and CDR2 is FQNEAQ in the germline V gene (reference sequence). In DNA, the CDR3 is TGTGCCAGCAGCTACCGGGCAGTCAGCTCCTATGGCTACACCTTC. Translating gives CASSYRAVSSYGYTF.

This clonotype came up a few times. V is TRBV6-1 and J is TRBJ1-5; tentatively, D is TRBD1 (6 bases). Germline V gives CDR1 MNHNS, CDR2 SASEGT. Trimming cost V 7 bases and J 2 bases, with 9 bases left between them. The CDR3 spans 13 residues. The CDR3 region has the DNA TGTGCCAGCACGGACAGCCGCAATCAGCCCCAGCATTTT. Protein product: CASTDSRNQPQHF.

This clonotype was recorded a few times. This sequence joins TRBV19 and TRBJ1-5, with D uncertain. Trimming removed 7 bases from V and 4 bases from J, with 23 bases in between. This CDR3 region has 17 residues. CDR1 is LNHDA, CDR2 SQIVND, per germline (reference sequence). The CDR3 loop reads CASINSATLNGNQPQHF. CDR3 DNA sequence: TGTGCCAGTATCAATTCCGCTACTCTGAACGGGAATCAGCCCCAGCATTTT.

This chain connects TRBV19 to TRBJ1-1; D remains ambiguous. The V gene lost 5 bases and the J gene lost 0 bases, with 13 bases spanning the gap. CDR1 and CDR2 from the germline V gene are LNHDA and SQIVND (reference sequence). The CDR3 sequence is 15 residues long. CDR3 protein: CASSAGSRVNTEAFF. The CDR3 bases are TGTGCCAGTAGTGCGGGGAGTAGGGTGAACACTGAAGCTTTCTTT.

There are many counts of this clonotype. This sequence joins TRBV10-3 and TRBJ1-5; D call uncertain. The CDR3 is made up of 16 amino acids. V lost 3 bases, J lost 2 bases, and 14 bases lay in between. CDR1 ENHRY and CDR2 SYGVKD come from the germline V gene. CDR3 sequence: CAISEGIVGGNQPQHF. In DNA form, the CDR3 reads TGTGCCATCAGTGAAGGGATCGTCGGGGGCAATCAGCCCCAGCATTTT.

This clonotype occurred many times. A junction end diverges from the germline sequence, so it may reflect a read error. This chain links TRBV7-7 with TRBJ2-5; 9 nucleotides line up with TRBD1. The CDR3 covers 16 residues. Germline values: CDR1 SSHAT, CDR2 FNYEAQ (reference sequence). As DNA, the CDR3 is TGTGCTAGCAGCTTAGGACCGGGACAGGGACGGGAGACCCAGTACTTC. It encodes CASSLGPGQGRETQYF.

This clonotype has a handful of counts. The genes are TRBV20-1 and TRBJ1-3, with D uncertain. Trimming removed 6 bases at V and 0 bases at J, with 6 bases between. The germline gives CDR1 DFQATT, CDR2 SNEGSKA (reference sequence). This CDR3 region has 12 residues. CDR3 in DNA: TGCAGTGCCCGGCCCTCTGGAAACACCATATATTTT. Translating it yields CSARPSGNTIYF.

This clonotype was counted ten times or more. CDR3 in amino acids: CASSLGLSNTEAFF. CDR3 nucleotides: TGTGCCAGCAGCCTAGGACTTTCGAACACTGAAGCTTTCTTT. The rearrangement uses TRBV3-1 and TRBJ1-1; D gene uncertain. The CDR3 covers 14 residues. With 4 bases removed from V and 1 base from J, the gap between germline ends came to 10 bases. CDR1 is LGHDT, CDR2 YNNKEL, per germline (reference sequence).

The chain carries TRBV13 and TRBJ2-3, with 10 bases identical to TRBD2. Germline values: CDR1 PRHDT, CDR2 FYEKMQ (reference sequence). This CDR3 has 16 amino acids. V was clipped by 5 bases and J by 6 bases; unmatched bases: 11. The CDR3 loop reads CASSPRTSGPGDTQYF. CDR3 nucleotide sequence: TGTGCCAGCAGCCCAAGGACTAGCGGTCCAGGGGATACGCAGTATTTT.

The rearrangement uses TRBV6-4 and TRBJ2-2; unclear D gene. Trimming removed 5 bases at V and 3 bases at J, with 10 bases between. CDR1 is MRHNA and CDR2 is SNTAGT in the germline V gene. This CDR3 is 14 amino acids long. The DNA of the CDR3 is TGTGCCAGCAGTCCGGACGGCCACACCGGGGAGCTGTTTTTT. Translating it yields CASSPDGHTGELFF.

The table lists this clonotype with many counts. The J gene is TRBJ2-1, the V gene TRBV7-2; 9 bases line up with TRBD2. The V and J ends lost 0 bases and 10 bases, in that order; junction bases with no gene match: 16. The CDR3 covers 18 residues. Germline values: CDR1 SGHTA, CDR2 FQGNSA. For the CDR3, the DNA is TGTGCCAGCAGCTTAGCGCCGGTAACTAGCGGGTGGGTAAGCGAGCAGTTCTTC. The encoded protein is CASSLAPVTSGWVSEQFF.

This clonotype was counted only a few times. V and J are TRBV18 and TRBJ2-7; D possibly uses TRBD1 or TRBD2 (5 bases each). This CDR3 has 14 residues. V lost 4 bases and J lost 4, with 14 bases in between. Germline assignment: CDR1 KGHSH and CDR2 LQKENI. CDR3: CASSRDGATYEQYF. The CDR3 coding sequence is TGTGCCAGCTCACGGGACGGGGCGACGTACGAGCAGTACTTC.

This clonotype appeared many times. CDR3 protein: CASRPPGTPTYEQYF. The CDR3 DNA sequence: TGTGCCAGCAGACCTCCCGGGACCCCGACCTACGAGCAGTACTTC. The chain has TRBV6-1 and TRBJ2-7; D possibly uses TRBD1 or TRBD2 (5 bases each). V dropped 6 bases and J dropped 2 bases, with 17 bases sitting between them. The length of the CDR3 is 15 residues. Per germline, CDR1 MNHNS and CDR2 SASEGT.

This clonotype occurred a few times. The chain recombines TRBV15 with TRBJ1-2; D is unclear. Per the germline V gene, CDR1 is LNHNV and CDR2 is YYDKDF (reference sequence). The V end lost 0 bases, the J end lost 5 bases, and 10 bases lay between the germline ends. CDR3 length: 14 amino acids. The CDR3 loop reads CATSREGSGYGYTF. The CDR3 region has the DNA TGTGCCACCAGCAGAGAAGGGAGTGGGTATGGCTACACCTTC.